This T cell receptor beta chain was observed in a study of T cell repertoires in cytomegalovirus infection. For the study at large: It can be stated that public TCR beta signatures indicated CMV infection as well as a matching HLA type. Findings and caveats of the study: Of the TCR beta families, the public ones yielded a cumulative frequency that identified carriers of CMV plus the relevant HLA. The response measured ex vivo was dominated by TCR beta clonotypes (HLA-C-restricted and CMV-specific).

The sample holds a few counts of this clonotype. Its cognate antigen is unknown. The CDR3 sequence is 15 residues long. The germline V and J ends were trimmed by 0 bases and 3 bases, with 12 bases remaining between them. Germline-derived CDR1 and CDR2 are LGHNA and YSLEER. Each CDR3 protein gets one entry after TCRdb re-called the reads with MiXCR. Of some 100,000 distinct CDR3 sequences listed, less than 25% were seen once; the top ten hold more than 35%. The chain couples TRBV4-3 to TRBJ2-7; TRBD2 is a possible D gene (5 bases). Sequenced material: CD8+ T cells from PBMCs. This receptor was taken from a human donor in good health (CMV status not recorded). Some clones in this sample may be carry-over from other donors' samples. The CDR3 is CASSQDWAGGYEQYF. The CDR3 nucleotides read TGCGCCAGCAGCCAAGATTGGGCAGGAGGCTACGAGCAGTACTTC.